The entry below describes one T cell receptor (beta chain). The antigen is undetermined. These donors counted as nominally healthy when sampled, but unrecorded immune exposures were likely. The entry originates in a study of cytomegalovirus exposure and HLA in healthy donors. Findings and limits, study-wide: Specificity of a few CMV-associated chains for CMV antigens was verified in vitro. Previously analyzed data showed that most TCR beta V segments were productive at a frequency of about 87% or about 30%. Common viral pathogens seemed to be connected with several of the most significant clusters, according to a later analysis.

The PCR made use of 60 Vbeta and 13 Jbeta primers. The table came from immunoSEQ multiplex PCR; TCRdb's copy has only in-frame clones and leaves some out. The sample totals approximately 120,000 clones. The germline V gene encodes CDR1 SGHNT and CDR2 YYREEE (reference sequence). The CDR3 runs to 14 residues. Trimming removed 4 bases from V and 6 bases from J; junction bases left unmatched: 6. This TCR was recovered from a man aged 30 to 39 in good health and CMV-seronegative. The sample comprised PBMCs. This chain connects TRBV5-4 to TRBJ2-7; TRBD1 matches 11 bases. The CDR3 loop reads CASSPRDRGSEQYF. As DNA, the CDR3 is TGTGCCAGCAGCCCCCGGGACAGGGGGAGCGAGCAGTACTTC.